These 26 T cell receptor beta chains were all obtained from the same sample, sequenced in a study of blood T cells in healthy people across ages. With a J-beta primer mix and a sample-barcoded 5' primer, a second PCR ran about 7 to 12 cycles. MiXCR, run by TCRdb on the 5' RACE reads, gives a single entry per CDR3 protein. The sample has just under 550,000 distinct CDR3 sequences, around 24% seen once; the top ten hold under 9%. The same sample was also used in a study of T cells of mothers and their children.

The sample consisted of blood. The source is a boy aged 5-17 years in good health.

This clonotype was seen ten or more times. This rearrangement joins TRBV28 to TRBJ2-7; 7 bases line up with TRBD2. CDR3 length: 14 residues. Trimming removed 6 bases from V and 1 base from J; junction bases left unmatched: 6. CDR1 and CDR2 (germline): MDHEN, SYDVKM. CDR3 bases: TGTGCCAGCAGCTTTGGGGGAGGGTCCTACGAGCAGTACTTC. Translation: CASSFGGGSYEQYF. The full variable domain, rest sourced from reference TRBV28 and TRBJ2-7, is DVKVTQSSRYLVKRTGEKVFLECVQDMDHENMFWYRQDPGLGLRLIYFSYDVKMKEKGDIPEGYSVSREKKERFSLILESASTNQTSMYLCASSFGGGSYEQYFGPGTRLTVT.

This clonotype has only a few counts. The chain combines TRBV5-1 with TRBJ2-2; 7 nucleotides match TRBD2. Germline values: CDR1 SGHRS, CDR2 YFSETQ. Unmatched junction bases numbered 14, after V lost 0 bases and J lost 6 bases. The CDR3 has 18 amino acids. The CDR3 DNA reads TGCGCCAGCAGCTTGGCCCCGGGGGGTCTGTATGACGCCGGGGAGCTGTTTTTT. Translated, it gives CASSLAPGGLYDAGELFF.

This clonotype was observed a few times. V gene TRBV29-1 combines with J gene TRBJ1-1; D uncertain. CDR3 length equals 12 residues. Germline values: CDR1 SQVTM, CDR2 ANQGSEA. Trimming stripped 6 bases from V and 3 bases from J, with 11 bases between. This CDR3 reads CSVTRADTEAFF. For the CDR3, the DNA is TGCAGCGTGACCCGTGCAGACACTGAAGCTTTCTTT.

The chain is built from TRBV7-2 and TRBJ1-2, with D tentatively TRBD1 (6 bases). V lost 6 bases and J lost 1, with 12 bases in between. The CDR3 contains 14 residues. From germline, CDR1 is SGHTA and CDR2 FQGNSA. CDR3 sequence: CASREGGFNYGYTF. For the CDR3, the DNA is TGTGCCAGCAGAGAAGGGGGATTTAACTATGGCTACACCTTC.

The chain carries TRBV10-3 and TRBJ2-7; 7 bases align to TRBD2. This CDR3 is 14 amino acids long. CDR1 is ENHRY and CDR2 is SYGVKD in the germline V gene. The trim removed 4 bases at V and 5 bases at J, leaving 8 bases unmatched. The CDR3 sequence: CAISVKAGVDEQYF. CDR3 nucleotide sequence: TGTGCCATCAGTGTCAAGGCGGGAGTAGACGAGCAGTACTTC.

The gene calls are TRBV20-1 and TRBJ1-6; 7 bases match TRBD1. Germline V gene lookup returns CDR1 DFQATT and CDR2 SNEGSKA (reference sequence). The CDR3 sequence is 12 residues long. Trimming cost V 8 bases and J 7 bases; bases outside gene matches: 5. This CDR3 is CSLDRRNSPLHF. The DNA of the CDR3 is TGCAGTCTGGACAGGAGGAATTCACCCCTCCACTTT.

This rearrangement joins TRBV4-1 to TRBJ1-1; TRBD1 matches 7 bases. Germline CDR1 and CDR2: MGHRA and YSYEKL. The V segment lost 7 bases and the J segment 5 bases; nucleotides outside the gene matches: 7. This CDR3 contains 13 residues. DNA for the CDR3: TGCGCCAGCAACAGGGGAGTGGGGACTGAAGCTTTCTTT. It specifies CASNRGVGTEAFF.

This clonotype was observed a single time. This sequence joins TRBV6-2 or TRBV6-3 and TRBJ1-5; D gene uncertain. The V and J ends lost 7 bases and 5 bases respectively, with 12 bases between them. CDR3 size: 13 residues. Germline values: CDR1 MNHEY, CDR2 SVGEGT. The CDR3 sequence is CASTGRTYQPQHF. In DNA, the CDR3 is TGTGCCAGCACCGGCAGGACTTATCAGCCCCAGCATTTT.

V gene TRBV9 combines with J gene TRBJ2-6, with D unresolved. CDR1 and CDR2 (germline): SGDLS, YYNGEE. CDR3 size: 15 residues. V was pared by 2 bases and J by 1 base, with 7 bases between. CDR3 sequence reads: CASSVFGSGANVLTF. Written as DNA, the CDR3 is TGTGCCAGCAGCGTGTTCGGGTCTGGGGCCAACGTCCTGACTTTC.

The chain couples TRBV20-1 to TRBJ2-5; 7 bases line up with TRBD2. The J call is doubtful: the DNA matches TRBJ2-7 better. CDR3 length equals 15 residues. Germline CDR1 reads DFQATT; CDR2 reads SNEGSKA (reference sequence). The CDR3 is CSASRASGDPYEQYF. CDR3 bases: TGCAGTGCTTCCAGAGCTAGCGGCGACCCCTACGAGCAGTACTTC.

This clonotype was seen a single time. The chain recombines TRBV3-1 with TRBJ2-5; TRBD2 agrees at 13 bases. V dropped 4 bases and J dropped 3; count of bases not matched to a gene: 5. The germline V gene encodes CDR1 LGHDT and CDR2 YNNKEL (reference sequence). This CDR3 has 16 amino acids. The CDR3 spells CASSLRTSGRKETQYF. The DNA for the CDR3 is TGTGCCAGCAGCCTAAGGACTAGCGGGAGAAAAGAGACCCAGTACTTC.

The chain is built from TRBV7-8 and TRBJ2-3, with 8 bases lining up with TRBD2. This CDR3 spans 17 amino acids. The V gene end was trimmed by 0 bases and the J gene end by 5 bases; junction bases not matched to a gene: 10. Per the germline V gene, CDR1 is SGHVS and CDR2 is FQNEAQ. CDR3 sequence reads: CASSLASGIGSGDTQYF. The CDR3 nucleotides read TGTGCCAGCAGCTTAGCTAGCGGGATTGGGTCGGGAGATACGCAGTATTTT.

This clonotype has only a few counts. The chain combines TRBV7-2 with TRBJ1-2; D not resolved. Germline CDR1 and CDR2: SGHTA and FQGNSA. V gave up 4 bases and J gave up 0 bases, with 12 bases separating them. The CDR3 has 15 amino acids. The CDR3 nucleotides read TGTGCCAGCAGCTCGACACGAGCTACTAACTATGGCTACACCTTC. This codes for CASSSTRATNYGYTF.

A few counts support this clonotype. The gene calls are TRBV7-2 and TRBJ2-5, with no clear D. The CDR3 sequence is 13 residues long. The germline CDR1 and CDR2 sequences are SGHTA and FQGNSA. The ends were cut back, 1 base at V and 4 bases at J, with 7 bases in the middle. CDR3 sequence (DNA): TGTGCCAGCAGCTTAGAAAGCGCAGAGACCCAGTACTTC. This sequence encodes CASSLESAETQYF. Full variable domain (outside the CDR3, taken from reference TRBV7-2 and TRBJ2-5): GAGVSQSPSNKVTEKGKDVELRCDPISGHTALYWYRQSLGQGLEFLIYFQGNSAPDKSGLPSDRFSAERTGGSVSTLTIQRTQQEDSAVYLCASSLESAETQYFGPGTRLLVL.

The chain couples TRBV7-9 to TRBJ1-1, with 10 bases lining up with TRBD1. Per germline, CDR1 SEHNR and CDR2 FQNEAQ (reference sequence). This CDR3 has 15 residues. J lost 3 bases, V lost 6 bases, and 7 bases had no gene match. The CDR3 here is CASSYWDRGDTEAFF. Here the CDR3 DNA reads TGTGCCAGCAGTTATTGGGACAGGGGTGACACTGAAGCTTTCTTT.

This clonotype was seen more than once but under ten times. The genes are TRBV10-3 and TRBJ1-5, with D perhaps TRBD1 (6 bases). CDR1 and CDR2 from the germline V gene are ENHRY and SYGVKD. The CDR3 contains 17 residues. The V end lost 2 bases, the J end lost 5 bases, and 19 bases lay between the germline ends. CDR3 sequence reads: CAISEAGGALGDQPQHF. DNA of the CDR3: TGTGCCATCAGTGAGGCCGGGGGGGCGTTGGGCGATCAGCCCCAGCATTTT.

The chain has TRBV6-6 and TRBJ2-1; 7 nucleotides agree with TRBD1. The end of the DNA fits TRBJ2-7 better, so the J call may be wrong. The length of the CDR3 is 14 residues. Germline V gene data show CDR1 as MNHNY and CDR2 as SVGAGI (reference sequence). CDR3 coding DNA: TGTGCCAGCAGTTCGGGACAGAGCAGATACGAGCAGTACTTC. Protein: CASSSGQSRYEQYF.

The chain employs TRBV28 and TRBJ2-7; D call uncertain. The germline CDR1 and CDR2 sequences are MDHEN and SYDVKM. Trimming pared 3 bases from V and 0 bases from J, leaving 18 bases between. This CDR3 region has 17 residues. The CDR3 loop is CASSLAAFGISSYEQYF. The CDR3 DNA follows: TGTGCCAGCAGTTTGGCCGCTTTCGGAATTAGCTCCTACGAGCAGTACTTC.

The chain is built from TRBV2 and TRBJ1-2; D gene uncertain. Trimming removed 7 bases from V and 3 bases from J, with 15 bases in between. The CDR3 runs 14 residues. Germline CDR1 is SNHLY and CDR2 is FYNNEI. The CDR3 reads CASTTVHLDYGYTF. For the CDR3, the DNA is TGTGCCAGCACTACAGTTCATTTGGACTATGGCTACACCTTC.

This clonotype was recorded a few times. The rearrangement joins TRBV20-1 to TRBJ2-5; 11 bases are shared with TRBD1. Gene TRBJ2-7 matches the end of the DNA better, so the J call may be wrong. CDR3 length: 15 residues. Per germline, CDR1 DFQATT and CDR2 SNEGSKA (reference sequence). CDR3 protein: CSAHDRDRGSYEQYF. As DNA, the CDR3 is TGCAGTGCCCATGACCGGGACAGGGGGTCCTACGAGCAGTACTTC.

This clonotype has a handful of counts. The chain's CDR3 is CASSQDSKGVGSPQYF. CDR3 sequence (DNA): TGCGCCAGCAGCCAAGACTCGAAGGGGGTCGGATCCCCCCAGTACTTC. This chain joins TRBV4-3 and TRBJ2-5; perhaps TRBD1 as D (6 bases). Germline-derived CDR1 and CDR2 are LGHNA and YSLEER. The V end was cut by 0 bases, the J end by 9 bases, with 20 bases between. CDR3 length equals 16 residues.

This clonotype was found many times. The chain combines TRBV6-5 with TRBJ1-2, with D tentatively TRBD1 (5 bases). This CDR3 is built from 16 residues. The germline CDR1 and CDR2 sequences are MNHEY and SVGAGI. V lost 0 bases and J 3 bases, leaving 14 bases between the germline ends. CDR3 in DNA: TGTGCCAGCAGTTACTCGGGGGACTATAAGTACTATGGCTACACCTTC. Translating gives CASSYSGDYKYYGYTF.

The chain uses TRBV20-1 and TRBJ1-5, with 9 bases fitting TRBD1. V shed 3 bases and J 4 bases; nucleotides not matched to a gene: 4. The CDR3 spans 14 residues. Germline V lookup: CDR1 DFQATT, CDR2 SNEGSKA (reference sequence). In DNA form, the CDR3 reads TGCAGTGCTAGTCCGGGACAGGGTAATCAGCCCCAGCATTTT. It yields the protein CSASPGQGNQPQHF.

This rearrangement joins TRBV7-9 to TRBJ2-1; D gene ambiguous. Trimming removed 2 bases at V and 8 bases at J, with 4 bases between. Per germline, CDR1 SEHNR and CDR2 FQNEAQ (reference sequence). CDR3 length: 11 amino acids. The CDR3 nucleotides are TGTGCCAGCAGCTTATGGGATGAGCAGTTCTTC. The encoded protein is CASSLWDEQFF.

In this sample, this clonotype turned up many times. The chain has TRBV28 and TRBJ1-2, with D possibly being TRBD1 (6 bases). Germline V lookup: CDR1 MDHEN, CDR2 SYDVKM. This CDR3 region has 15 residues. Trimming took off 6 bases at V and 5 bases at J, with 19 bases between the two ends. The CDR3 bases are TGTGCCAGCAGACCTGACAGGCGGGGGGAGTATGGCTACACCTTC. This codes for CASRPDRRGEYGYTF.

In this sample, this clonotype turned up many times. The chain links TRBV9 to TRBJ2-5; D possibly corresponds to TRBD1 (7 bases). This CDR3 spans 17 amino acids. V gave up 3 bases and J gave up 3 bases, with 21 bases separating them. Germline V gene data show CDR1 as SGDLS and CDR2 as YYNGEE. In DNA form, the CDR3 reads TGTGCCAGCAGCGCCTCGACAGGGAGGTTGTGGGAAGAGACCCAGTACTTC. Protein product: CASSASTGRLWEETQYF.